One and the same sample provided the 27 T cell receptor beta chains below, sequenced in a study of blood T cell repertoires in COVID-19. The assay was immunoSEQ multiplex PCR, and TCRdb's table has in-frame clones only and misses some. The data contain around 230,000 clones, 75% to 90% of them seen just once; the ten biggest clones take up around 30%. Input material: peripheral blood. All receptors come from a man aged 35-49 years with acute or convalescent COVID-19.

V gene TRBV28 combines with J gene TRBJ1-1; 7 nucleotides align to TRBD1. The V and J ends lost 3 bases and 8 bases, in that order; junction bases with no gene match: 9. The germline CDR1 and CDR2 sequences are MDHEN and SYDVKM. The CDR3 runs 14 residues. CDR3 sequence (DNA): TGTGCCAGCAGTTTGTCCAGGGACAGACTGGAAGCTTTCTTT. It codes for CASSLSRDRLEAFF.

The genes are TRBV25-1 and TRBJ1-4, with D tentatively TRBD1 (5 bases). CDR1 and CDR2 (germline): MGHDK, SYGVNS. This CDR3 spans 12 amino acids. Trimming shortened V by 3 bases and J by 16 bases, and 15 bases separated the two germline ends. CDR3 sequence reads: CASSDAAGIWFF. In DNA, the CDR3 is TGTGCCAGCAGTGACGCCGCAGGGATATGGTTTTTT.

This clone was counted once. V gene TRBV12-3 or TRBV12-4 combines with J gene TRBJ1-2; D remains unclear. The CDR3 covers 13 residues. V dropped 6 bases and J dropped 2 bases, with 10 bases sitting between them. In DNA, the CDR3 is TGTGCCAGCAGCCGAGGCTCGAACTATGGCTACACCTTC. Translated, it gives CASSRGSNYGYTF.

The genes are TRBV9 and TRBJ2-5, with 7 bases matching TRBD1. CDR1 and CDR2 from the germline V gene are SGDLS and YYNGEE. This CDR3 comprises 15 residues. V lost 3 bases to trimming and J lost 2 bases; unmatched junction nucleotides: 7. The CDR3 DNA follows: TGTGCCAGCAGCGAGGGGACAGCGTCACAAGAGACCCAGTACTTC. Encoded protein: CASSEGTASQETQYF.

The V and J genes are TRBV7-9 and TRBJ2-1; D is possibly TRBD2 (6 bases). Germline V CDR1 and CDR2: SEHNR, FQNEAQ (reference sequence). The CDR3 is 15 amino acids. The V end lost 1 base, the J end lost 5 bases, and 12 bases lay between the germline ends. The CDR3 sequence is CASSLDRGLHNEQFF. The DNA for the CDR3 is TGTGCCAGCAGCTTAGATCGGGGACTCCACAATGAGCAGTTCTTC.

The chain carries TRBV25-1 and TRBJ2-7; 9 nucleotides align to TRBD2. V lost 4 bases, J lost 4 bases, and 2 bases stayed unmatched. The CDR3 is 13 amino acids. Germline V CDR1 and CDR2: MGHDK, SYGVNS. As DNA, the CDR3 is TGTGCCAGCAGTGTTAGCGGGAGTTACGAGCAGTACTTC. Encoded protein: CASSVSGSYEQYF.

This clone showed up just once. This rearrangement joins TRBV7-2 to TRBJ1-2; tentatively, D is TRBD1 (5 bases). Germline CDR1 reads SGHTA; CDR2 reads FQGNSA. The V gene lost 7 bases and the J gene lost 4 bases, with 16 bases spanning the gap. The CDR3 is 14 amino acids. CDR3 in amino acids: CASTSSPGGYGYTF. The CDR3 coding sequence is TGTGCCAGCACTTCGTCCCCCGGGGGCTATGGCTACACCTTC.

This chain joins TRBV19 and TRBJ2-7; possible D gene TRBD1, 6 bases. The CDR3 has 13 residues. V was trimmed by 4 bases and J by 2 bases, leaving 9 bases between them. Germline loops: CDR1 LNHDA, CDR2 SQIVND (reference sequence). The CDR3 bases are TGTGCCAGTAGTAGCAGGGGCCCCTACGAGCAGTACTTC. Translated: CASSSRGPYEQYF.

The chain is built from TRBV13 and TRBJ1-5, with D unresolved. Trimming left V 8 bases short and J 0 bases short, with 5 bases between. CDR1 is PRHDT, CDR2 FYEKMQ, per germline (reference sequence). The CDR3 extends over 12 amino acids. The CDR3 coding sequence is TGTGCCAGCGAGGGTAGCAATCAGCCCCAGCATTTT. It specifies CASEGSNQPQHF.

The rearrangement links TRBV5-1 to TRBJ1-5; 7 nucleotides agree with TRBD1. Trimming cost V 4 bases and J 4 bases; bases outside gene matches: 8. Germline V gene sequence: CDR1 SGHRS, CDR2 YFSETQ. The CDR3 covers 15 residues. The CDR3 DNA is TGCGCCAGCAGCGTATTGGGACAGCCAAATCAGCCCCAGCATTTT. It specifies CASSVLGQPNQPQHF.

The chain employs TRBV12-5 and TRBJ1-2; possible D gene TRBD1, 6 bases. The CDR3 consists of 14 residues. V dropped 7 bases and J dropped 3 bases, with 15 bases sitting between them. Looked up from germline, CDR1 is LGHNT and CDR2 is FRNRAP. The CDR3 sequence: CASDNPTGHYGYTF. The CDR3, as DNA: TGTGCTAGTGATAATCCGACAGGTCACTATGGCTACACCTTC.

CDR3 in amino acids: CASSDLAGEETQYF. CDR3 DNA sequence: TGTGCCAGCAGTGATCTAGCGGGAGAGGAGACCCAGTACTTC. The chain combines TRBV6-1 with TRBJ2-5; the match to TRBD2 covers 10 bases. This CDR3 region has 14 residues. The V and J ends lost 3 bases and 5 bases, in that order; junction bases with no gene match: 3. Germline V gene lookup returns CDR1 MNHNS and CDR2 SASEGT.

This clone has a single count. This rearrangement joins TRBV19 to TRBJ1-4; the D gene is possibly TRBD1 (5 bases). V lost 5 bases and J 8 bases, leaving 21 bases between the germline ends. Germline CDR1 reads LNHDA; CDR2 reads SQIVND (reference sequence). The length of the CDR3 is 16 residues. The CDR3 loop is CASSPLFGQGREKLFF. In DNA, the CDR3 is TGTGCCAGTAGTCCGCTTTTTGGGCAGGGAAGGGAAAAACTGTTTTTT.

The V and J genes are TRBV6-1 and TRBJ2-3; possible D gene TRBD2, 6 bases. The CDR3 contains 13 residues. The germline CDR1 and CDR2 sequences are MNHNS and SASEGT. The V and J ends lost 3 bases and 8 bases respectively, with 12 bases between them. Here the CDR3 reads CASSERGLGTQYF. The CDR3 bases are TGTGCCAGCAGTGAGCGGGGCCTCGGTACGCAGTATTTT.

This chain links TRBV7-7 with TRBJ2-2; TRBD1 aligns across 8 bases. In germline, CDR1 is SSHAT, CDR2 FNYEAQ (reference sequence). This CDR3 region has 16 residues. Losses at the gene ends were 5 bases for V and 10 bases for J; bases not matched to a gene: 15. The DNA for the CDR3 is TGTGCCAGCAGCCTCGGGACAGGAGGGTCGACTGAGGAGCTGTTTTTT. It yields the protein CASSLGTGGSTEELFF.

The gene calls are TRBV3-1 (or the pseudogene TRBV3-2) and TRBJ1-1; D might be TRBD1 (5 bases). Germline V gene sequence: CDR1 LGHDT, CDR2 YNNKEL (reference sequence). Trimming removed 0 bases from V and 5 bases from J, with 19 bases in between. The CDR3 covers 17 residues. The CDR3 bases are TGTGCCAGCAGCCAAGATCGGGGCAGCGGGGGGAGGACTGAAGCTTTCTTT. Encoded protein: CASSQDRGSGGRTEAFF.

The chain employs TRBV9 and TRBJ2-3, with D tentatively TRBD2 (5 bases). Germline assignment: CDR1 SGDLS and CDR2 YYNGEE. V shed 2 bases and J shed 5 bases, with 21 bases lying between them. This CDR3 is built from 17 residues. CDR3 sequence reads: CASSVGLRTGRLDTQYF. In nucleotides, the CDR3 is TGTGCCAGCAGCGTCGGCCTCCGAACGGGAAGATTAGATACGCAGTATTTT.

Comment on this clone: This same CDR3 is encoded by further DNA sequences in the sample. The J gene is TRBJ1-5, the V gene TRBV19; D is undetermined. Trimming took off 3 bases at V and 2 bases at J, with 8 bases between the two ends. The CDR3 length is 14 residues. The V gene's germline CDR1 is LNHDA and CDR2 SQIVND (reference sequence). The CDR3: CASSMSGGNQPQHF. The CDR3 nucleotides are TGTGCCAGTAGTATGTCCGGAGGCAATCAGCCCCAGCATTTT.

The chain is built from TRBV5-6 and TRBJ1-1; 9 nucleotides align to TRBD1. Germline assignment: CDR1 SGHDT and CDR2 YYEEEE. J lost 3 bases, V lost 4 bases, and 7 bases had no gene match. This CDR3 contains 15 residues. The chain's CDR3 is CASSLDRGRHTEAFF. CDR3 coding DNA: TGTGCCAGCAGCCTGGACAGGGGTAGGCACACTGAAGCTTTCTTT.

This CDR3 reads CASSAREPPQNEQFF. CDR3 nucleotides: TGTGCCAGCAGTGCTCGGGAGCCGCCGCAGAATGAGCAGTTCTTC. This chain joins TRBV2 and TRBJ2-1, with D possibly being TRBD2 (6 bases). This CDR3 spans 15 amino acids. Trimming removed 4 bases from V and 7 bases from J, with 17 bases in between. Germline V gene data show CDR1 as SNHLY and CDR2 as FYNNEI.

This clone was recorded only once. The genes are TRBV6-5 and TRBJ1-1; D perhaps matches TRBD1 (6 bases). This CDR3 has 14 residues. The germline V and J ends were trimmed by 5 bases and 0 bases, with 10 bases remaining between them. Germline assignment: CDR1 MNHEY and CDR2 SVGAGI. The CDR3 sequence: CASSIGGLNTEAFF. The CDR3 DNA reads as TGTGCCAGCAGTATAGGGGGATTGAACACTGAAGCTTTCTTT.

The genes are TRBV27 and TRBJ1-6; D is unclear. Trimming left V 3 bases short and J 8 bases short, with 11 bases between. The germline CDR1 and CDR2 sequences are MNHEY and SMNVEV (reference sequence). CDR3 length equals 14 residues. In DNA, the CDR3 is TGTGCCAGCAGTTTGTCCCCGTCGTATTCACCCCTCCACTTT. Protein product: CASSLSPSYSPLHF.

The chain couples TRBV20-1 to TRBJ2-3; no clear D. The CDR3 covers 12 residues. Germline V gene data show CDR1 as DFQATT and CDR2 as SNEGSKA (reference sequence). V was pared by 3 bases and J by 7 bases, with 11 bases between. The chain's CDR3 is CSASPHLHTQYF. The CDR3 nucleotides are TGCAGTGCTAGTCCCCACCTACATACGCAGTATTTT.

The sample holds a few counts of this clone. The rearrangement links TRBV30 to TRBJ1-2; TRBD1 matches 9 bases. The trim removed 4 bases at V and 8 bases at J, leaving 8 bases unmatched. The length of the CDR3 is 13 residues. CDR1 and CDR2 from the germline V gene are GTSNPN and SVGIG (reference sequence). CDR3 amino acids: CAWTRTGDGGYTF. The CDR3 DNA reads as TGTGCCTGGACCCGGACAGGGGATGGAGGCTACACCTTC. The whole variable domain, filled in from reference TRBV30 and TRBJ1-2, reads SQTIHQWPATLVQPVGSPLSLECTVEGTSNPNLYWYRQAAGRGLQLLFYSVGIGQISSEVPQNLSASRPQDRQFILSSKKLLLSDSGFYLCAWTRTGDGGYTFGSGTRLTVV.

This chain uses TRBV6-2 or TRBV6-3 with TRBJ2-5, with D unresolved. Per the germline V gene, CDR1 is MNHEY and CDR2 is SVGEGT. V was cut by 2 bases and J by 2 bases, with 6 bases left in between. This CDR3 has 13 amino acids. DNA of the CDR3: TGTGCCAGCAGTTACGGCAGGCAAGAGACCCAGTACTTC. As protein: CASSYGRQETQYF.

CDR3 coding DNA: TGTGCCAGCAGCTTAGCTGGCGGGTTCACAGATACGCAGTATTTT. It specifies CASSLAGGFTDTQYF. The chain joins TRBV7-9 to TRBJ2-3, with D possibly matching TRBD2 (5 bases). The CDR3 runs 15 residues. CDR1 and CDR2 (germline): SEHNR, FQNEAQ (reference sequence). With 0 bases removed from V and 2 bases from J, the gap between germline ends came to 9 bases. The whole variable domain, remainder taken from reference TRBV7-9 and TRBJ2-3, is DTGVSQNPRHKITKRGQNVTFRCDPISEHNRLYWYRQTLGQGPEFLTYFQNEAQLEKSRLLSDRFSAERPKGSFSTLEIQRTEQGDSAMYLCASSLAGGFTDTQYFGPGTRLTVL.

The rearrangement uses TRBV18 and TRBJ2-3; D gene unclear. Germline V gene lookup returns CDR1 KGHSH and CDR2 LQKENI. The CDR3 has 12 residues. The ends were cut back, 2 bases at V and 6 bases at J, with 6 bases in the middle. The CDR3 DNA reads as TGTGCCAGCTCACCAGAGCTGGATACGCAGTATTTT. Translating it yields CASSPELDTQYF.